Given below is one TCR beta chain in context. The antigen remains unidentified. The sample comes from a study of cytomegalovirus exposure and HLA in healthy donors. General study findings and limits: Later findings reportedly placed an Asian-associated ancestry cluster below the approximately 650-donor mean for N-insertions.

V was trimmed by 5 bases and J by 4 bases, leaving 18 bases between them. Germline V gene sequence: CDR1 SQVTM, CDR2 ANQGSEA. This CDR3 spans 14 amino acids. Primers: 60 Vbeta forward and 13 Jbeta reverse. The assay was immunoSEQ multiplex PCR, and TCRdb's table has in-frame clones only and misses some. The data contain 200,000 to 250,000 clones, about 84% of them singletons. The sequencing sample was made of PBMCs. This clonotype was obtained from a human donor in good health. The chain couples TRBV29-1 to TRBJ2-7; the D gene is possibly TRBD1 (7 bases). CDR3 DNA: TGCAGCGTTACCCTGGGCCCAGGGGGGTACGAGCAGTACTTC. Protein: CSVTLGPGGYEQYF.